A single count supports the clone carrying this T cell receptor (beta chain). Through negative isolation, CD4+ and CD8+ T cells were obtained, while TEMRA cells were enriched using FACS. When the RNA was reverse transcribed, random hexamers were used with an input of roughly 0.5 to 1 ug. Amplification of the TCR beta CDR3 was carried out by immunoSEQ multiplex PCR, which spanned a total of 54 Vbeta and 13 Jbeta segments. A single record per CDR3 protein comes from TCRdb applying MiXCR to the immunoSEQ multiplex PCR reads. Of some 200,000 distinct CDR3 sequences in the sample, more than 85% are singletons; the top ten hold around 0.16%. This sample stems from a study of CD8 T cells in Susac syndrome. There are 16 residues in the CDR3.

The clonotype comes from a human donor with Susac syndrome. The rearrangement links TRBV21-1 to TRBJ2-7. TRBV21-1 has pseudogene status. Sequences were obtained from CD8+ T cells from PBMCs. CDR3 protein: CASRSPQQGLRYEQYF. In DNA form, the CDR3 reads TGTGCCAGCCGCTCGCCACAACAGGGGCTACGCTACGAGCAGTACTTC.